This TCR beta chain was captured by sequencing in a study of control samples from healthy donors and cancer patients. Repertoires were generated with immunoSEQ multiplex PCR, while TCRdb's copy carries only in-frame clones and drops some. The top ten clones hold 1.8% of a sample with roughly 190,000 clones, roughly nine tenths of them seen once. The CDR3 is made up of 14 amino acids. V lost 8 bases and J lost 0, with 14 bases in between. Germline V CDR1 and CDR2: GTSNPN, SVGIG (reference sequence). J is TRBJ1-3 and V is TRBV30; TRBD1 might be the D (5 bases). Sample: blood. This sequence originates from a young man in good health. CDR3 sequence: CAGRQRSSGNTIYF. DNA for the CDR3: TGTGCCGGGCGACAGCGGAGCTCTGGAAACACCATATATTTT. Filled out from reference TRBV30 and TRBJ1-3, the complete variable domain reads SQTIHQWPATLVQPVGSPLSLECTVEGTSNPNLYWYRQAAGRGLQLLFYSVGIGQISSEVPQNLSASRPQDRQFILSSKKLLLSDSGFYLCAGRQRSSGNTIYFGEGSWLTVV.